This T cell receptor beta chain was retrieved from a study of cytomegalovirus exposure and HLA in healthy donors. Study results and limitations: A later analysis found most CMV-associated TCR beta chains apparently HLA-restricted. In a later analysis, TCR beta V- and J-gene trimming showed a link to a missense DCLRE1C variant. The likely origin of a cluster of highly shared sequence variants was a sequencing artifact. Associated with cytomegalovirus, according to the listing, were approximately 160 TCR beta chains.

The CDR3 is made up of 12 amino acids. CDR1 MNHNY and CDR2 SVGAGI come from the germline V gene (reference sequence). V dropped 5 bases and J dropped 1 base, with 5 bases sitting between them. The table lists this clone with a few counts. Its antigen is not identified. This sample includes further DNA sequences coding for the same CDR3. It was with 60 Vbeta and 13 Jbeta primers that the PCR ran. Sequenced by immunoSEQ multiplex PCR; TCRdb stores in-frame clones only, minus some. The sample shows 120,000 or so clones, roughly 8.6% of them seen only once. V is TRBV6-6 and J is TRBJ1-1; no definite D call. This TCR was sampled from a woman in her thirties or forties in good health and CMV-seropositive. The material sequenced was PBMCs. Here the CDR3 reads CASSPSNTEAFF. Here the CDR3 DNA reads TGTGCCAGCAGTCCCTCGAACACTGAAGCTTTCTTT.